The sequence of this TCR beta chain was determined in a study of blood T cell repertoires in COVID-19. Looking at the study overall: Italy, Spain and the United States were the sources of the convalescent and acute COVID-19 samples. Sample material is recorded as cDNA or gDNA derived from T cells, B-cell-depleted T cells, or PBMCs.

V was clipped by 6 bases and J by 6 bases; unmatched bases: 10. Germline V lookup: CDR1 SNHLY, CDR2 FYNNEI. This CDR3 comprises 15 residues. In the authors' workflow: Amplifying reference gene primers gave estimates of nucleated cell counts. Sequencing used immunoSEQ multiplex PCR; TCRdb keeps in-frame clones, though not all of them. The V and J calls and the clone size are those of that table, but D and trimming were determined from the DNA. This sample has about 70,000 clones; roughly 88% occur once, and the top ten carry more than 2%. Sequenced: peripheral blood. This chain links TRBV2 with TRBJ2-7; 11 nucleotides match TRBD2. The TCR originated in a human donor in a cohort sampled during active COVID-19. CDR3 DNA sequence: TGTGCCAGCAGGGCGACTAGCGGGACTGTCCCCGAGCAGTACTTC. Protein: CASRATSGTVPEQYF.